The 7 T cell receptor beta chains in this list originate from one sample, sequenced in a study of blood T cell repertoires in COVID-19. The data were produced by immunoSEQ multiplex PCR, yet TCRdb's version contains in-frame clones alone and is incomplete. Of fewer than 250,000 clones listed, roughly four fifths are singletons. The sample comprised peripheral blood. Receptor source: a woman in her 70s with acute or convalescent COVID-19.

The J gene is TRBJ1-2, the V gene TRBV5-8; D not resolved. Per germline, CDR1 SGHTS and CDR2 YDEGEE. This CDR3 has 11 residues. V lost 1 base and J lost 7, with 5 bases in between. In DNA, the CDR3 is TGTGCCAGCAGCTTGATCCGTGGCTACACCTTC. Translating it yields CASSLIRGYTF.

CDR3 region: CASSPGQNTEAFF. DNA of the CDR3: TGTGCCAGCAGCCCGGGACAGAACACTGAAGCTTTCTTT. The rearrangement joins TRBV3-1 (or the pseudogene TRBV3-2) to TRBJ1-1; TRBD1 is a possible D gene (6 bases). In germline, CDR1 is LGHDT, CDR2 YNNKEL (reference sequence). CDR3 size: 13 residues. V was pared by 4 bases and J by 1 base, with 7 bases between.

V gene TRBV28 combines with J gene TRBJ1-2, with a possible D match to TRBD1 (6 bases). This CDR3 region has 15 residues. Germline CDR1 and CDR2: MDHEN and SYDVKM. Trimming pared 5 bases from V and 1 base from J, leaving 14 bases between. CDR3 residues: CASSPPGQFNYGYTF. CDR3 DNA: TGTGCCAGCAGTCCACCAGGACAGTTTAACTATGGCTACACCTTC.

The chain links TRBV7-9 to TRBJ1-2; D is undetermined. The CDR3 is made up of 15 amino acids. Germline loops: CDR1 SEHNR, CDR2 FQNEAQ (reference sequence). The V gene lost 1 base and the J gene lost 0 bases, with 9 bases spanning the gap. CDR3 in amino acids: CASSLGGAPNYGYTF. The CDR3 region has the DNA TGTGCCAGCAGCTTAGGGGGAGCCCCTAACTATGGCTACACCTTC.

The CDR3 is CASSLRVHEQYF. The CDR3 nucleotides are TGTGCCAGCAGCCTAAGAGTCCACGAGCAGTACTTC. This rearrangement joins TRBV7-2 to TRBJ2-7; no clear D gene. The CDR3 is made up of 12 amino acids. The V end was cut by 5 bases, the J end by 5 bases, with 10 bases between. Per germline, CDR1 SGHTA and CDR2 FQGNSA.

This chain joins TRBV6-5 and TRBJ1-1; 9 nucleotides match TRBD1. After removal of 5 bases from V and 7 bases from J, the junction contained 11 bases not matched to a gene. The CDR3 is 15 residues long. Germline V gene lookup returns CDR1 MNHEY and CDR2 SVGAGI. CDR3 DNA: TGTGCCAGCAGTCCCCCACGGGGACAGGGTAATGAAGCTTTCTTT. It specifies CASSPPRGQGNEAFF.

This CDR3 reads CASSIEPGTGTDGYTF. Here the CDR3 DNA reads TGTGCCAGCAGCATCGAACCCGGGACAGGGACGGATGGCTACACCTTC. The chain joins TRBV21-1 to TRBJ1-2; TRBD1 is the table's D call and was not checked against the DNA. TRBV21-1 corresponds to a pseudogene. The CDR3 spans 16 residues.